A selection of T cell receptor beta chains follows, all from one sample in a study of CD8+CD57+ T cells in acquired aplastic anemia. TCRdb redid the calling of the reads with MiXCR, one entry per CDR3 protein. The sample has around 250,000 distinct CDR3 sequences, 82% seen once. Sequenced sample: sorted CD4+, CD8+, or CD8+CD57+ T cells (not recorded which) from PBMCs. The source is a human donor with aplastic anemia. Each CDR3 is given with its conserved first and last residue. D genes are given only for firm matches. Clone size is shown for a subset of rows, as once, few, many or a class of expanded clone.

CDR3	DNA	D	size	V	J
CASSSRGEGLTDTQYF	TGTGCCAGCAGCTCCAGGGGAGAGGGCCTCACAGATACGCAGTATTTT	.	many	TRBV7-2	TRBJ2-3
CASRDGPRSTQYF	TGTGCCAGCAGGGACGGGCCAAGGAGTACGCAGTATTTT	.	once	TRBV2	TRBJ2-3
CASGVGRTDPQYF	TGTGCCAGCGGGGTAGGACGCACAGATCCCCAGTACTTT	.	.	TRBV2	TRBJ1-6
CASSLGQGMDGYTF	TGTGCCAGCAGCTTAGGCCAGGGGATGGATGGCTACACCTTC	.	few	TRBV7-8	TRBJ1-2
CASSLAGSYGDTGELFF	TGTGCCAGCAGCTTAGCGGGTAGCTACGGGGACACCGGGGAGCTGTTTTTT	.	.	TRBV7-9	TRBJ2-2
CATSGGGIDYQQYF	TGTGCCACCAGCGGCGGGGGCATAGATTACCAGCAGTACTTC	.	.	TRBV2	TRBJ2-7
CASSHQLAGGYTF	TGTGCCAGCAGCCATCAACTTGCAGGGGGCTACACCTTC	.	.	TRBV7-9	TRBJ1-2
CASREEGTDNTYF	TGTGCCAGCAGGGAAGAGGGCACAGATAACACGTATTTT	.	.	TRBV7-8	TRBJ2-3
CATSDGGGQGQAQQFF	TGTGCCACCAGTGATGGCGGGGGACAAGGTCAGGCCCAGCAGTTCTTC	.	.	TRBV24-1	TRBJ2-1
CASSLAHGPKEKHF	TGTGCCAGCAGCTTAGCGCACGGGCCCAAAGAGAAGCATTTT	.	.	TRBV7-6	TRBJ2-3
CSITLGVYGYTF	TGCAGCATTACTCTGGGGGTCTATGGCTACACCTTC	.	once	TRBV29-1	TRBJ1-2
CASSESHGGQQQHF	TGTGCCAGCAGTGAGTCGCATGGTGGTCAGCAGCAGCACTTT	.	.	TRBV2	TRBJ2-7
CASSRQSMNGEAVF	TGTGCCAGCAGTCGACAGTCCATGAACGGGGAAGCTGTCTTT	.	.	TRBV7-9	TRBJ1-1
CASSQGGADEGGYTF	TGCGCCAGCAGCCAAGGAGGAGCAGACGAGGGTGGCTACACCTTC	.	once	TRBV4-1	TRBJ1-2
CASSFQMSGGSDAQFF	TGTGCCAGCAGCTTTCAAATGAGCGGGGGCAGTGATGCGCAGTTCTTC	TRBD2	once	TRBV7-2	TRBJ2-1
CASSYRSLAGERETLYF	TGTGCCAGCAGTTACCGATCCCTAGCGGGGGAAAGGGAGACCCTGTACTTT	TRBD2	.	TRBV6-2/TRBV6-3	TRBJ2-5
CASSFAGGWGETQYF	TGTGCCAGCAGCTTCGCGGGAGGTTGGGGGGAGACCCAGTACTTC	TRBD2	.	TRBV11-2	TRBJ2-5
CSARQAYNSPLHF	TGCAGCGCCAGACAGGCCTATAATTCACCCCTCCACTTT	.	.	TRBV29-1	TRBJ1-6
CASSLEGSYGAYVYTF	TGTGCCAGCAGCTTAGAGGGTAGCTACGGGGCATACGTCTACACCTTC	.	.	TRBV7-9	TRBJ1-2
CSARDRGDQYIEAFF	TGCAGTGCTAGAGATCGGGGCGACCAGTACATCGAAGCTTTCTTT	.	.	TRBV20-1	TRBJ1-1
CAISESPGVYEQYF	TGTGCCATCAGTGAGTCGCCAGGGGTCTACGAGCAGTACTTC	.	.	TRBV10-3	TRBJ2-7
CASSLTARGGAYDEQFF	TGTGCCAGCAGCTTAACCGCTAGAGGGGGTGCCTATGATGAGCAGTTCTTC	.	.	TRBV7-3	TRBJ2-1
CASGDGGTSTQDF	TGTGCCAGCGGGGACGGGGGAACTTCTACGCAGGATTTT	.	.	TRBV7-3	TRBJ2-3
CASSDGRFHGYTF	TGTGCCAGCAGTGACGGCCGTTTCCATGGCTACACCTTC	.	.	TRBV2	TRBJ1-2
CASSTDHGTKPPHF	TGTGCCAGCAGCACCGACCACGGGACAAAACCCCCCCACTTT	.	.	TRBV7-6	TRBJ1-6
CASSEASGPDTQYF	TGTGCCAGCAGCGAGGCTAGCGGTCCCGATACGCAGTATTTT	TRBD2	.	TRBV11-3	TRBJ2-3
CASSLGQGGLVYTYTF	TGTGCCAGCAGCTTAGGACAGGGCGGGCTCGTATACACCTACACCTTC	TRBD1	.	TRBV7-2	TRBJ1-2
CATSGRGGQTQETQYF	TGTGCCACCAGTGGGAGGGGGGGACAGACCCAAGAGACCCAGTACTTC	.	.	TRBV24-1	TRBJ2-5
CSARDLSSGGAGWDTQYF	TGCAGTGCTAGAGATCTGTCGAGCGGGGGGGCGGGGTGGGATACGCAGTATTTT	TRBD2	few	TRBV20-1	TRBJ2-3
CASSITRGYNQPQHF	TGTGCCAGCAGCATTACTAGGGGGTACAATCAGCCCCAGCATTTT	.	.	TRBV5-4	TRBJ1-5
CASSFQLSGGSDEQFF	TGTGCCAGCAGCTTTCAACTGAGCGGGGGGAGCGATGAGCAGTTCTTC	TRBD2	.	TRBV11-3	TRBJ2-1
CASSSDLTHYSYTFF	TGTGCCAGCAGCTCGGATCTTACACACTACAGTTACACCTTCTTT	.	.	TRBV7-9	TRBJ1-1
CATSDFEDRGRRANYGYTF	TGTGCCACCAGTGATTTCGAGGACAGGGGTCGGAGAGCTAACTATGGCTACACCTTC	TRBD1	.	TRBV24-1	TRBJ1-2
CAIKADNEKLFF	TGTGCCATCAAGGCAGATAATGAAAAACTGTTTTTT	.	.	TRBV10-3	TRBJ1-4
CASSLAGVAATQDNEQFF	TGTGCCAGCAGCTTAGCAGGGGTTGCGGCTACGCAAGATAATGAGCAGTTCTTC	.	.	TRBV7-8	TRBJ2-1
CASSLTGGAHYFYTF	TGTGCCAGCAGCTTAACAGGCGGGGCGCACTATTTCTACACCTTC	.	.	TRBV7-9	TRBJ1-2
CASSRVGGAMAAPFF	TGTGCCAGTAGTAGAGTGGGGGGGGCTATGGCTGCACCTTTCTTT	.	once	TRBV19	TRBJ1-1
CAGQRARETPYFGVLTF	TGTGCCGGACAGCGGGCGAGGGAGACCCCGTACTTCGGCGTCCTGACTTTC	.	.	TRBV7-9	TRBJ2-6
CASSYHRIGGSDEQFF	TGTGCCAGCAGCTATCACAGAATCGGGGGGAGCGATGAGCAGTTCTTC	TRBD2	.	TRBV5-1	TRBJ2-1
CASSLGHPSYNEEFF	TGTGCCAGCAGCTTAGGTCACCCCTCCTACAATGAGGAGTTCTTT	.	.	TRBV7-2	TRBJ1-1
CAISQGGLSNHPQHF	TGTGCCATCAGCCAGGGGGGCCTTAGCAATCATCCCCAGCATTTT	TRBD1	.	TRBV6-1	TRBJ1-5
CASSSPRRSGSPLHF	TGTGCCAGCAGCTCCCCGAGACGTTCAGGTTCACCCCTCCACTTT	.	.	TRBV5-8	TRBJ1-6
CASSLATSYNSPLHF	TGTGCCAGTAGTTTGGCAACGTCCTATAATTCACCCCTCCACTTT	.	few	TRBV19	TRBJ1-6
CASSIPGRYYGYTF	TGTGCCAGTAGTATACCGGGGAGGTACTATGGCTACACCTTC	.	few	TRBV19	TRBJ1-2
CATGTNGRRNEQFF	TGTGCCACCGGGACTAACGGGAGAAGGAATGAGCAGTTCTTC	TRBD2	.	TRBV24-1	TRBJ2-1
CASSLGGGTQTHDF	TGTGCCAGCAGCTTAGGGGGAGGTACCCAGACGCATGATTTT	.	.	TRBV9	TRBJ2-3
CSASSPSGGAYEQYF	TGCAGTGCTAGCTCCCCTAGCGGGGGGGCCTACGAGCAGTACTTC	TRBD2	.	TRBV20-1	TRBJ2-7
CASGSGRAGDTQYF	TGCGCCAGCGGCAGCGGGAGGGCAGGAGATACGCAGTATTTT	TRBD2	few	TRBV10-1	TRBJ2-3
CASSEQGSGGSDEQFF	TGTGCCAGCAGCGAACAGGGGAGCGGGGGGAGCGATGAGCAGTTCTTC	TRBD2	.	TRBV9	TRBJ2-1
CASSLRREPDTQYTF	TGTGCCAGCAGCCTACGGAGAGAACCCGATACGCAGTATACCTTC	.	once	TRBV7-2	TRBJ1-2
CASSSAQGGHNEQYF	TGTGCCAGCAGCTCCGCACAAGGTGGCCACAACGAGCAGTACTTC	.	.	TRBV7-9	TRBJ2-7